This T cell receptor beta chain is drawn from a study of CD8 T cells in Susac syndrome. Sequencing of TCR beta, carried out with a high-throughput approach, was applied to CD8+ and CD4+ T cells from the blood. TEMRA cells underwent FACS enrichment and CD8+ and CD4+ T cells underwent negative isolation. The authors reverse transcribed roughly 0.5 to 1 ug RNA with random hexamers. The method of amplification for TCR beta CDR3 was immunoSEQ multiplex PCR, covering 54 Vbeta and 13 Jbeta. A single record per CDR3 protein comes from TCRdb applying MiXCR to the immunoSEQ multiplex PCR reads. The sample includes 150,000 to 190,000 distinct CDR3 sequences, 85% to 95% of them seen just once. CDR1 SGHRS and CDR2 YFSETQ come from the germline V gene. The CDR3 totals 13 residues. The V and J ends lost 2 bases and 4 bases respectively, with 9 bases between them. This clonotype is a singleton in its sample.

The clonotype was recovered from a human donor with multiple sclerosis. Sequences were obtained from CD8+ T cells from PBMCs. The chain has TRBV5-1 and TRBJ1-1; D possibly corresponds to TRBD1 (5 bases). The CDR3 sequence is CASSFTRGTEAFF. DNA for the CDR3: TGCGCCAGCAGCTTCACAAGGGGCACTGAAGCTTTCTTT.